Below are 15 T cell receptor beta chains sequenced from a single sample in a study of T cells in Graves' hyperthyroidism and ophthalmopathy. The TCR beta CDR3 regions underwent amplification using RNA transcripts as the source. TCR CDR3 underwent first-round RT-PCR with the HTBI primer set. From the multiplex PCR reads, TCRdb called clonotypes with MiXCR, one entry per CDR3 protein. The table lists fewer than 650,000 distinct CDR3 sequences, approximately 15% of them singletons, with roughly 13% in the top ten. The specimen sequenced was blood. These receptors all come from a woman aged 40 to 49 with Graves' hyperthyroidism.

The chain is built from TRBV19 and TRBJ1-4; tentative D call: TRBD1 (5 bases). CDR1 LNHDA and CDR2 SQIVND come from the germline V gene (reference sequence). The CDR3 consists of 15 residues. Trimming pared 3 bases from V and 6 bases from J, leaving 14 bases between. CDR3 loop: CASSMPLGADEKLFF. DNA for the CDR3: TGTGCCAGTAGTATGCCCCTCGGGGCTGATGAAAAACTGTTTTTT. The complete variable domain, with remaining parts taken from reference TRBV19 and TRBJ1-4, reads DGGITQSPKYLFRKEGQNVTLSCEQNLNHDAMYWYRQDPGQGLRLIYYSQIVNDFQKGDIAEGYSVSREKKESFPLTVTSAQKNPTAFYLCASSMPLGADEKLFFGSGTQLSVL.

In its sample, this clonotype was seen many times. A junction boundary mismatches the germline segment, possibly from a read error. The gene calls are TRBV28 and TRBJ2-5, with 11 bases fitting TRBD2. The CDR3 runs 17 residues. Per germline, CDR1 MDHEN and CDR2 SYDVKM. CDR3 region: CASRRRELAGGQKTQYF. The CDR3 coding sequence is TGTGCCAGCAGACGGCGAGAGCTAGCGGGAGGCCAAAAGACCCAGTACTTC.

This clonotype was detected ten times or more. This sequence joins TRBV3-1 and TRBJ1-1; 10 bases are shared with TRBD1. This CDR3 contains 20 residues. V lost 0 bases and J lost 3; bases outside the gene matches: 16. CDR1 and CDR2 from the germline V gene are LGHDT and YNNKEL (reference sequence). The CDR3 DNA reads as TGTGCCAGCAGCCAAGAAGACCTTTACCCGGGACAGGGGAGGTACACTGAAGCTTTCTTT. Its protein product is CASSQEDLYPGQGRYTEAFF. The full variable domain, in which reference TRBV3-1 and TRBJ1-1 provide the parts outside the CDR3, is DTAVSQTPKYLVTQMGNDKSIKCEQNLGHDTMYWYKQDSKKFLKIMFSYNNKELIINETVPNRFSPKSPDKAHLNLHINSLELGDSAVYFCASSQEDLYPGQGRYTEAFFGQGTRLTVV.

The V call is TRBV27, the J call TRBJ1-6, with 9 bases aligning to TRBD1. CDR1 and CDR2 from the germline V gene are MNHEY and SMNVEV (reference sequence). V shed 2 bases, J shed 9 bases, and the junction held 5 bases outside the gene matches. The CDR3 contains 15 residues. CDR3 loop: CASSLQGQGFSPLHF. Written as DNA, the CDR3 is TGTGCCAGCAGTTTACAGGGACAGGGCTTTTCACCCCTCCACTTT.

This chain uses TRBV2 with TRBJ1-6; no clear D. V shed 0 bases and J shed 7 bases, with 10 bases lying between them. The CDR3 loop spans 15 amino acids. Germline V gene sequence: CDR1 SNHLY, CDR2 FYNNEI. The CDR3, as DNA: TGTGCCAGCAGTGAAGCAGGGCCGCAGAATTCACCCCTCCACTTT. It yields the protein CASSEAGPQNSPLHF.

This clonotype was counted a few times. This chain uses TRBV29-1 with TRBJ2-2; D may be TRBD1 (6 bases). V dropped 6 bases and J dropped 2 bases, with 7 bases sitting between them. Germline V gene lookup returns CDR1 SQVTM and CDR2 ANQGSEA. The length of the CDR3 is 12 residues. CDR3 DNA sequence: TGCAGCGTGGGACAAAACACCGGGGAGCTGTTTTTT. Amino acid sequence: CSVGQNTGELFF.

Concerning this clonotype itself: Given a much more abundant clone one base away, this may be a read error. This sequence joins TRBV6-1 and TRBJ2-7; D uncertain. The V and J ends lost 6 bases and 1 base respectively, with 7 bases between them. Germline CDR1 reads MNHNS; CDR2 reads SASEGT. The CDR3 totals 12 residues. The CDR3 protein is CASRKGSYEQYF. The CDR3, as DNA: TGTGCCAGCAGGAAAGGGTCCTACGAGCAGTACTTC.

This clonotype came up once. A much larger clone is a single base away; this may be a read error. V is TRBV3-1 and J is TRBJ2-7, with TRBD2 identical over 10 bases. Germline CDR1 and CDR2: LGHDT and YNNKEL (reference sequence). J gave up 3 bases and V 1 base, and 6 bases lay outside the gene matches. This CDR3 comprises 16 residues. The CDR3 region is CASSQGEASGSYEQYF. The CDR3 bases are TGTGCCAGCAGCCAAGGAGAGGCTAGCGGGAGCTACGAGCAGTACTTC.

This clonotype has a count of ten or more. J is TRBJ2-2 and V is TRBV11-3; tentatively, D is TRBD2 (5 bases). V lost 1 base and J 5 bases, leaving 8 bases between the germline ends. CDR3 length: 14 amino acids. CDR1 and CDR2 from the germline V gene are SGHNT and YENEEA. The CDR3 DNA reads TGTGCCAGCAGCTTAGCCGGGGAGACCGGGGAGCTGTTTTTT. Translated, it gives CASSLAGETGELFF. Complete variable domain (other parts from reference TRBV11-3 and TRBJ2-2): EAGVVQSPRYKIIEKKQPVAFWCNPISGHNTLYWYLQNLGQGPELLIRYENEEAVDDSQLPKDRFSAERLKGVDSTLKIQPAELGDSAVYLCASSLAGETGELFFGEGSRLTVL.

The chain employs TRBV12-3 or TRBV12-4 and TRBJ1-5, with 7 bases lining up with TRBD1. The CDR3 contains 14 residues. The V segment lost 5 bases and the J segment 4 bases; nucleotides outside the gene matches: 5. The CDR3 coding sequence is TGTGCCAGCAGTACCGGGACAGTAAATCAGCCCCAGCATTTT. This encodes CASSTGTVNQPQHF.

The sample holds a few counts of this clonotype. The chain links TRBV15 to TRBJ2-7, with 15 bases lining up with TRBD2. CDR1 is LNHNV and CDR2 is YYDKDF in the germline V gene (reference sequence). J lost 2 bases, V lost 3 bases, and 8 bases had no gene match. The CDR3 spans 18 residues. The CDR3 nucleotides read TGTGCCACCAGCAGCACCGGGACTAGCGGGAGGAGGCCCTACGAGCAGTACTTC. Residues: CATSSTGTSGRRPYEQYF.

This clonotype has more than one count but fewer than ten. Germline is not matched at one junction end, which may reflect a read error. This chain joins TRBV5-1 and TRBJ2-5, with D perhaps TRBD2 (5 bases). The CDR3 has 13 residues. CDR1 and CDR2 from the germline V gene are SGHRS and YFSETQ. CDR3 sequence reads: CASSDDYQEPQYF. CDR3 DNA: TGCGCCAGCAGCGATGACTACCAAGAGCCCCAGTACTTC. The complete variable domain, with remaining parts taken from reference TRBV5-1 and TRBJ2-5, reads KAGVTQTPRYLIKTRGQQVTLSCSPISGHRSVSWYQQTPGQGLQFLFEYFSETQRNKGNFPGRFSGRQFSNSRSEMNVSTLELGDSALYLCASSDDYQEPQYFGPGTRLLVL.

This rearrangement joins TRBV28 to TRBJ1-5; D is ambiguous. Trimming pared 2 bases from V and 0 bases from J, leaving 8 bases between. Looked up from germline, CDR1 is MDHEN and CDR2 is SYDVKM. The CDR3 loop spans 15 amino acids. For the CDR3, the DNA is TGTGCCAGCAGTTTAATAGGCAGTAGCAATCAGCCCCAGCATTTT. Protein: CASSLIGSSNQPQHF.

This clonotype was observed at least ten times. The V and J genes are TRBV6-1 and TRBJ2-7, with TRBD2 as a possible D gene (5 bases). The germline V gene encodes CDR1 MNHNS and CDR2 SASEGT. The CDR3 extends over 14 amino acids. The V gene lost 0 bases and the J gene lost 7 bases, with 13 bases spanning the gap. CDR3 nucleotide sequence: TGTGCCAGCAGTGAAGCCGGTCCCCCGGGGGAGCAGTACTTC. Protein product: CASSEAGPPGEQYF.

The chain is built from TRBV6-4 and TRBJ1-3; a weak D match, TRBD1 (5 bases). Germline CDR1 reads MRHNA; CDR2 reads SNTAGT. V lost 0 bases, J lost 8 bases, and 17 bases lay in between. This CDR3 is 16 amino acids long. CDR3 region: CASSDSNNRSFDTIYF. The CDR3 nucleotides read TGTGCCAGCAGTGACTCGAACAACAGGAGCTTTGACACCATATATTTT.